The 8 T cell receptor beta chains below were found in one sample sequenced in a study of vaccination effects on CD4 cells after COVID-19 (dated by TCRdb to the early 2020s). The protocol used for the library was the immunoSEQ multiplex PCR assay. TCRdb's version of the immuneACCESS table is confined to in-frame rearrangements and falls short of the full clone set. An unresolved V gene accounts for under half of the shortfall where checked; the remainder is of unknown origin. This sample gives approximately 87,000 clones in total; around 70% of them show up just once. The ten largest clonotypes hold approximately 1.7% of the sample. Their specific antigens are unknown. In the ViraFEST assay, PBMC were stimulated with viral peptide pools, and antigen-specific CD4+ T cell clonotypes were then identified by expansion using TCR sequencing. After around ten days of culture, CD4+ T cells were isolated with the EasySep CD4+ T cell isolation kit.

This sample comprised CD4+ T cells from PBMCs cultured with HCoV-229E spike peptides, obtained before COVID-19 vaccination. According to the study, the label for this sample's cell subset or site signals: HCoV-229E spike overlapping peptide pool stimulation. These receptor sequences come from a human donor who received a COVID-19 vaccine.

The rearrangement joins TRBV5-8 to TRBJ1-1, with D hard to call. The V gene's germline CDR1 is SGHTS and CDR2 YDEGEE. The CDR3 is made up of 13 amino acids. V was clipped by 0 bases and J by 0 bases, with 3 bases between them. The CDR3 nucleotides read TGTGCCAGCAGCTTGGGTTTGAACACTGAAGCTTTCTTT. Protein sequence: CASSLGLNTEAFF.

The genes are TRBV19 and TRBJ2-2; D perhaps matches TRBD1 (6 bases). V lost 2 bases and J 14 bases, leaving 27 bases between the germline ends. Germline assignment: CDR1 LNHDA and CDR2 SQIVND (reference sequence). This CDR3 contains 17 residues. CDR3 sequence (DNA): TGTGCCAGTAGTATACGGCCTCAACAGGGTTTCGAGCCTCGACTGTTTTTT. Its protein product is CASSIRPQQGFEPRLFF.

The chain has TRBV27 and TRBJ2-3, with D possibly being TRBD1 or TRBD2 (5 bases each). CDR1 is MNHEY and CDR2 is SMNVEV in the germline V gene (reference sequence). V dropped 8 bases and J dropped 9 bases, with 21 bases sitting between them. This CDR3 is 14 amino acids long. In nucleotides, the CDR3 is TGTGCCAGCTCCCTATCCAGTCCTGAGGGGACGCAGTATTTT. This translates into CASSLSSPEGTQYF.

The CDR3 sequence is CASSSRRLSGNTIYF. In DNA form, the CDR3 reads TGTGCCAGCAGCTCTAGACGGCTCTCTGGAAACACCATATATTTT. V gene TRBV5-8 combines with J gene TRBJ1-3; the D is unclear. Germline V gene data show CDR1 as SGHTS and CDR2 as YDEGEE. The length of the CDR3 is 15 residues. Between the trimmed V and J ends, which lost 3 bases and 0 bases, there was a span of 10 bases.

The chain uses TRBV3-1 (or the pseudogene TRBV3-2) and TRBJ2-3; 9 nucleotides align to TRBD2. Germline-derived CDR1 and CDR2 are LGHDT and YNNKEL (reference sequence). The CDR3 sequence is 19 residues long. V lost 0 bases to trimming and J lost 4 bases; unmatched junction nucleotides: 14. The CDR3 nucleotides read TGTGCCAGCAGCCAAGAATGGCGGGGGGGCAAGAATAAGGCAGATACGCAGTATTTT. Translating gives CASSQEWRGGKNKADTQYF.

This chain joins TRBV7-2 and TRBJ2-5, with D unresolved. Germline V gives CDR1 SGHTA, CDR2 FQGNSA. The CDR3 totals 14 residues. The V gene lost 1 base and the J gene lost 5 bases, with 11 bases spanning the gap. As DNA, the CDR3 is TGTGCCAGCAGCTTAGGTCTGGGTAGTGAGACCCAGTACTTC. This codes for CASSLGLGSETQYF.

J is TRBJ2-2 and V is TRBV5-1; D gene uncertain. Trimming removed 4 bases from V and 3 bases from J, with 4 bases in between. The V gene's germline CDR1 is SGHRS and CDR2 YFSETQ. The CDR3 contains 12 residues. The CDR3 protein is CASSPHTGELFF. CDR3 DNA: TGCGCCAGCAGCCCACACACCGGGGAGCTGTTTTTT.

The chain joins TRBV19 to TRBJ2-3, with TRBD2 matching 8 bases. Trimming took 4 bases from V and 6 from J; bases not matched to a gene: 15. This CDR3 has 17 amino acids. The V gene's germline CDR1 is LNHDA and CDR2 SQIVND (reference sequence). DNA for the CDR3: TGTGCCAGTAGTACTCTGGGAGCGGGGGCCCGAGATGATACGCAGTATTTT. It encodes CASSTLGAGARDDTQYF.